The 17 T cell receptor beta chains below were found in one sample sequenced in a study of PD-1 blockade in classical Hodgkin lymphoma. Each patient's relapse followed autologous stem cell transplantation, and brentuximab vedotin exposure varied. The table came from immunoSEQ multiplex PCR; TCRdb's copy has only in-frame clones and leaves some out. The table lists tens of thousands of clones, 80% of them singletons. Material: peripheral blood mononuclear cells (PBMCs), obtained before the second cycle of nivolumab. Receptor source: a human donor with classical Hodgkin lymphoma.

The chain combines TRBV28 with TRBJ1-2; D not resolved. CDR3 size: 15 residues. The germline CDR1 and CDR2 sequences are MDHEN and SYDVKM. V was pared by 1 base and J by 0 bases, with 9 bases between. CDR3 residues: CASSLYLGSNYGYTF. The CDR3 region has the DNA TGTGCCAGCAGTTTATATCTGGGATCTAACTATGGCTACACCTTC.

This clone appeared a few times. This rearrangement joins TRBV7-9 to TRBJ1-5; 11 positions agree with TRBD1. CDR1 SEHNR and CDR2 FQNEAQ come from the germline V gene (reference sequence). V gave up 3 bases and J gave up 5 bases; unmatched junction bases: 3. The CDR3 covers 15 residues. The CDR3 nucleotides read TGTGCCAGCAGCTTCGGGACAGGGGGTGATCAGCCCCAGCATTTT. Its protein product is CASSFGTGGDQPQHF.

This chain links TRBV18 with TRBJ1-5, with D possibly TRBD1 on 5 matching bases. The CDR3 totals 18 residues. The V gene lost 1 base and the J gene lost 1 base, with 17 bases spanning the gap. Germline CDR1 reads KGHSH; CDR2 reads LQKENI. CDR3 in DNA: TGTGCCAGCTCACCACGAGCCGGGGACGGGGCGAGCAATCAGCCCCAGCATTTT. Translating gives CASSPRAGDGASNQPQHF. Using reference TRBV18 and TRBJ1-5 for the parts outside the CDR3, the full variable domain is NAGVMQNPRHLVRRRGQEARLRCSPMKGHSHVYWYRQLPEEGLKFMVYLQKENIIDESGMPKERFSAEFPKEGPSILRIQQVVRGDSAAYFCASSPRAGDGASNQPQHFGDGTRLSIL.

This clone was counted between two and nine times. The chain uses TRBV19 and TRBJ1-2; weak D call: TRBD1 (6 bases). The V and J ends lost 5 bases and 7 bases respectively, with 20 bases between them. Germline-derived CDR1 and CDR2 are LNHDA and SQIVND (reference sequence). This CDR3 spans 15 amino acids. The CDR3: CASSVAGQPHLGYTF. The CDR3 nucleotides read TGTGCCAGTAGTGTCGCCGGACAGCCCCACCTTGGCTACACCTTC. Full variable domain (rest looked up from reference TRBV19 and TRBJ1-2): DGGITQSPKYLFRKEGQNVTLSCEQNLNHDAMYWYRQDPGQGLRLIYYSQIVNDFQKGDIAEGYSVSREKKESFPLTVTSAQKNPTAFYLCASSVAGQPHLGYTFGSGTRLTVV.

This chain uses TRBV18 with TRBJ2-6; 8 positions match TRBD1. The CDR3 loop spans 17 amino acids. The J segment lost 2 bases and the V segment lost 0 bases, leaving 3 bases of the junction unmatched. From germline, CDR1 is KGHSH and CDR2 LQKENI. CDR3 sequence (DNA): TGTGCCAGCTCACCACCTGGGACAGGCACTGGGGCCAACGTCCTGACTTTC. Protein product: CASSPPGTGTGANVLTF.

The V gene is TRBV6-6, the J gene TRBJ1-6; tentatively, D is TRBD1 (5 bases). CDR1 and CDR2 from the germline V gene are MNHNY and SVGAGI (reference sequence). V lost 9 bases and J 5 bases, leaving 11 bases between the germline ends. This CDR3 comprises 13 residues. DNA of the CDR3: TGTGCCAGTACCCAAGGGGATAATTCACCCCTCCACTTT. It is translated as CASTQGDNSPLHF.

The CDR3: CASRDRDRGREQYF. The CDR3, as DNA: TGTGCCAGCAGAGACCGGGACAGGGGGCGCGAACAGTACTTC. J is TRBJ2-7 and V is TRBV6-1; 12 nucleotides align to TRBD1. This CDR3 is 14 amino acids long. Germline V gene data show CDR1 as MNHNS and CDR2 as SASEGT. V was clipped by 6 bases and J by 10 bases; unmatched bases: 10.

This chain connects TRBV30 to TRBJ2-1; 15 bases are a match to TRBD2. The germline CDR1 and CDR2 sequences are GTSNPN and SVGIG (reference sequence). V was clipped by 0 bases and J by 9 bases; unmatched bases: 0. The length of the CDR3 is 14 residues. In DNA, the CDR3 is TGTGCCTGGAGTGTGGGACTAGCGGGAGGTGAGCAGTTCTTC. The encoded protein is CAWSVGLAGGEQFF. Drawing the rest from reference TRBV30 and TRBJ2-1, the complete variable domain is SQTIHQWPATLVQPVGSPLSLECTVEGTSNPNLYWYRQAAGRGLQLLFYSVGIGQISSEVPQNLSASRPQDRQFILSSKKLLLSDSGFYLCAWSVGLAGGEQFFGPGTRLTVL.

The genes are TRBV11-2 and TRBJ2-7, with 8 bases identical to TRBD2. CDR1 is SGHAT and CDR2 is FQNNGV in the germline V gene. V was pared by 4 bases and J by 1 base, with 3 bases of the junction left unmatched. The CDR3 has 14 amino acids. In DNA form, the CDR3 reads TGTGCCAGCAGCTCAGCGGGAGCATCCTACGAGCAGTACTTC. As protein: CASSSAGASYEQYF. The variable domain in full, with the rest retrieved from reference TRBV11-2 and TRBJ2-7, is EAGVAQSPRYKIIEKRQSVAFWCNPISGHATLYWYQQILGQGPKLLIQFQNNGVVDDSQLPKDRFSAERLKGVDSTLKIQPAKLEDSAVYLCASSSAGASYEQYFGPGTRLTVT.

The chain has TRBV28 and TRBJ2-5; 9 positions match TRBD1. This CDR3 spans 16 amino acids. V trimming: 6 bases; J trimming: 2 bases; junction bases outside the gene matches: 10. Germline CDR1 is MDHEN and CDR2 is SYDVKM. The chain's CDR3 is CASRQYRGHGQETQYF. The CDR3, as DNA: TGTGCCAGCAGGCAATACAGGGGGCATGGGCAAGAGACCCAGTACTTC.

The genes are TRBV10-1 and TRBJ2-1, with TRBD2 identical over 15 bases. The V gene end was trimmed by 2 bases and the J gene end by 4 bases; junction bases not matched to a gene: 6. This CDR3 has 18 amino acids. The germline V gene encodes CDR1 WNHNN and CDR2 SYGVQD (reference sequence). Here the CDR3 reads CASSEMGLAGGNYNEQFF. The CDR3 nucleotides are TGCGCCAGCAGTGAGATGGGACTAGCGGGAGGTAATTACAATGAGCAGTTCTTC.

This clone was seen once. Other nucleotide sequences in the sample specify the same CDR3. The V gene is TRBV7-9, the J gene TRBJ1-1, with TRBD1 matching 8 bases. From germline, CDR1 is SEHNR and CDR2 FQNEAQ (reference sequence). V gave up 5 bases and J gave up 2 bases; unmatched junction bases: 4. The CDR3 length is 14 residues. The CDR3 region is CASSLGQGNTEAFF. In nucleotides, the CDR3 is TGTGCCAGCAGCCTCGGACAGGGTAACACTGAAGCTTTCTTT.

A single count supports this clone. V gene TRBV30 combines with J gene TRBJ2-7, with D possibly being TRBD2 (5 bases). V was trimmed by 3 bases and J by 0 bases, leaving 15 bases between them. Germline V gives CDR1 GTSNPN, CDR2 SVGIG (reference sequence). The CDR3 is made up of 15 amino acids. As DNA, the CDR3 is TGTGCCTGGAGCACTTGGAGGACTGGCTCCTACGAGCAGTACTTC. Protein sequence: CAWSTWRTGSYEQYF.

This rearrangement joins TRBV5-4 to TRBJ2-6; D ambiguous. Germline values: CDR1 SGHNT, CDR2 YYREEE (reference sequence). V was shortened by 2 bases and J by 5 bases, with 5 bases between the two germline ends. The CDR3 totals 13 residues. The CDR3 DNA reads as TGTGCCAGCAGCTTTAGCAGGGCCAACGTCCTGACTTTC. This gives the protein CASSFSRANVLTF.

This clone has a single count. This sequence joins TRBV9 and TRBJ2-1, with 9 bases lining up with TRBD2. There are 16 residues in the CDR3. Unmatched junction bases numbered 2, after V lost 1 base and J lost 0 bases. Germline assignment: CDR1 SGDLS and CDR2 YYNGEE. The CDR3 protein is CASSVSGRTSYNEQFF. The CDR3 region has the DNA TGTGCCAGCAGCGTAAGCGGGAGGACCTCCTACAATGAGCAGTTCTTC.

Only a few counts were recorded for this clone. The V and J genes are TRBV28 and TRBJ1-2; 9 nucleotides match TRBD1. Germline V gene data show CDR1 as MDHEN and CDR2 as SYDVKM. The junction had 16 bases not matched to a gene; V was cut back by 8 bases and J by 12 bases. CDR3 length: 14 amino acids. DNA for the CDR3: TGTGCCAGCGGAACAGGGGGCGCGCGTTTCAGCCACACCTTC. The encoded protein is CASGTGGARFSHTF.

The rearrangement links TRBV12-5 to TRBJ1-5, with TRBD1 matching over 7 bases. CDR1 is LGHNT, CDR2 FRNRAP, per germline. The CDR3 has 14 amino acids. J was trimmed by 7 bases and V by 5 bases; bases with no gene match: 8. In DNA, the CDR3 is TGTGCTAGTGGTCCAGGGGGAGGGTGGCAGCCCCAGCATTTT. It translates to CASGPGGGWQPQHF.